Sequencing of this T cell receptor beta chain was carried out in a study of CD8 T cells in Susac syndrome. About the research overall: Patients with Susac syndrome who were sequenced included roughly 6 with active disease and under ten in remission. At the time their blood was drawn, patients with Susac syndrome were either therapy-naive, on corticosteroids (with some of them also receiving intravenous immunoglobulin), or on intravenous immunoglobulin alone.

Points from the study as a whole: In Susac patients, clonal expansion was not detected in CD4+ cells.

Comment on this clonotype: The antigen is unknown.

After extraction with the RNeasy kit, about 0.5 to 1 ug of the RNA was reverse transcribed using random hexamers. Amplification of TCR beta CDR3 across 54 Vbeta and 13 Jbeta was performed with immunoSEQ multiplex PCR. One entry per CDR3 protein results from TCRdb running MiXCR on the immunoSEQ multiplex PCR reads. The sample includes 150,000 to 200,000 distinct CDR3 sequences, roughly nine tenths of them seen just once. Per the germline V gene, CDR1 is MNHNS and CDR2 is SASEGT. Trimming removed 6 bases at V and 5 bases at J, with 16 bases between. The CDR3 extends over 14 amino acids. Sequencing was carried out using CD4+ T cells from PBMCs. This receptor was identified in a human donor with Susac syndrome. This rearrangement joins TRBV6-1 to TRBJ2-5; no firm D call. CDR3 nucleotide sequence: TGTGCCAGCAGAGACCGAGGTCCTCGGGAGACCCAGTACTTC. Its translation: CASRDRGPRETQYF.